Below are 10 T cell receptor beta chains sequenced from a single sample in a study of T cell responses to AZD1222 COVID-19 vaccine. TCRdb keeps only in-frame clones here, not all; method: immunoSEQ multiplex PCR. The data show 150,000 or so clones, roughly 92% seen once. Sequenced material: peripheral blood, taken on day 0 of AZD1222 vaccination. Receptor source: an adult in good health.

This chain connects TRBV29-1 to TRBJ1-1; a possible D gene is TRBD1 (5 bases). V lost 7 bases and J 2 bases, leaving 26 bases between the germline ends. The CDR3 extends over 17 amino acids. Germline V CDR1 and CDR2: SQVTM, ANQGSEA. The CDR3 DNA follows: TGCAGCGGAACACCCTCCGGGGGTCTACGCTCTAACACTGAAGCTTTCTTT. It specifies CSGTPSGGLRSNTEAFF.

The V gene is TRBV29-1, the J gene TRBJ1-2; perhaps TRBD1 as D (5 bases). Trimming removed 1 base from V and 6 bases from J, with 12 bases in between. CDR1 SQVTM and CDR2 ANQGSEA come from the germline V gene. This CDR3 comprises 13 residues. The CDR3 region has the DNA TGCAGCGTTGAAGGCGGGGGGAGGGATGGCTACACCTTC. Its translation: CSVEGGGRDGYTF.

This chain connects TRBV7-9 to TRBJ2-7; no firm D call. Germline CDR1 reads SEHNR; CDR2 reads FQNEAQ (reference sequence). Trimming took off 1 base at V and 1 base at J, with 17 bases between the two ends. The CDR3 loop spans 17 amino acids. CDR3 nucleotides: TGTGCCAGCAGCTTAGGGGCTGGGATCTTACATTCCTACGAGCAGTACTTC. Residues: CASSLGAGILHSYEQYF.

V is TRBV5-1 and J is TRBJ2-1; 7 bases map to TRBD1. J lost 2 bases, V lost 6 bases, and 8 bases had no gene match. The germline gives CDR1 SGHRS, CDR2 YFSETQ. The CDR3 is 15 residues long. CDR3 protein: CASIGTADPYNEQFF. In DNA, the CDR3 is TGCGCCAGCATAGGGACAGCGGACCCCTACAATGAGCAGTTCTTC.

V and J are TRBV24-1 and TRBJ2-7; D uncertain. CDR1 is KGHDR and CDR2 is SFDVKD in the germline V gene. The V end was cut by 1 base, the J end by 6 bases, with 6 bases between. The CDR3 has 12 amino acids. Written as DNA, the CDR3 is TGTGCCACCAGTGATTTTCTCGGCGAGCAGTACTTC. Its protein product is CATSDFLGEQYF.

This sequence joins TRBV9 and TRBJ1-1, with D possibly matching TRBD1 (6 bases). Germline values: CDR1 SGDLS, CDR2 YYNGEE. Trimming removed 4 bases at V and 11 bases at J, with 15 bases between. The CDR3 sequence is 12 residues long. The CDR3 bases are TGTGCCAGCAGCACCCAAACAGGGTACGCTTTCTTT. It translates to CASSTQTGYAFF.

The chain carries TRBV11-2 and TRBJ2-7; perhaps D is TRBD1 or TRBD2 (5 bases each). This CDR3 is 19 amino acids long. The germline V and J ends were trimmed by 5 bases and 0 bases, with 26 bases remaining between them. Germline V CDR1 and CDR2: SGHAT, FQNNGV. The CDR3 protein is CASSKRPPSLRDHSYEQYF. DNA of the CDR3: TGTGCCAGCAGCAAAAGACCTCCCTCCTTGAGGGACCACTCCTACGAGCAGTACTTC.

The V gene is TRBV5-4, the J gene TRBJ2-7; 14 bases agree with TRBD2. Losses at the gene ends were 4 bases for V and 2 bases for J; bases not matched to a gene: 14. This CDR3 comprises 19 residues. The germline V gene has CDR1 SGHNT and CDR2 YYREEE (reference sequence). The CDR3 region has the DNA TGTGCCAGCAGCGGCAACACCGGGACTAGCGGGGGATCTCCCTACGAGCAGTACTTC. Its translation is CASSGNTGTSGGSPYEQYF.

The rearrangement links TRBV7-2 to TRBJ1-2; 8 positions agree with TRBD1. Germline V lookup: CDR1 SGHTA, CDR2 FQGNSA. Trimming at V came to 2 bases and at J to 5 bases, leaving 7 bases not matched to a gene. The CDR3 contains 15 residues. CDR3 nucleotide sequence: TGTGCCAGCAGCTTAACCCCAGGGGGCCGGTATGGCTACACCTTC. It translates to CASSLTPGGRYGYTF.

The V gene is TRBV4-1, the J gene TRBJ2-2; no clear D. V lost 0 bases to trimming and J lost 7 bases, with 12 bases between them. Germline V gene data show CDR1 as MGHRA and CDR2 as YSYEKL. The CDR3 spans 15 residues. The CDR3 loop reads CASSQEADSGGELFF. The DNA for the CDR3 is TGCGCCAGCAGCCAAGAAGCAGACTCCGGCGGGGAGCTGTTTTTT.